One and the same sample provided the 27 T cell receptor beta chains below, sequenced in a study of T cells after yellow fever vaccination (dated by TCRdb to the late 2010s). Library construction relied on 5' RACE. Sequenced on an Illumina HiSeq 2500. The public reads were reprocessed in TCRdb via fastp at Q25 and MiXCR, keeping in-frame beta chains. Rows merge per CDR3 protein into single entries with the most common DNA and genes. The sample table records 200,000 or so distinct CDR3 sequences; more than 6.5% of these occur just once. The top ten hold about 0.95% of the sample. In the paper's terms, the treatment or condition label means: live attenuated yellow fever vaccine strain. The specimen was CD4+ T cells sorted from PBMCs, collected on the day of the yellow fever booster vaccination. These receptors originate from a man aged 30 to 39 who received the YFV17D yellow fever vaccine.

The CDR3 sequence is CASSPVQGGSYNEQFF. For the CDR3, the DNA is TGTGCCAGCTCACCAGTCCAAGGAGGGTCCTACAATGAGCAGTTCTTC. The V call is TRBV18, the J call TRBJ2-1; D possibly corresponds to TRBD2 (6 bases). The CDR3 loop spans 16 amino acids. The V and J ends lost 2 bases and 1 base respectively, with 12 bases between them. Germline values: CDR1 KGHSH, CDR2 LQKENI.

This clonotype was observed a handful of times. The CDR3: CASSSDPRRDRVTSGANVLTF. The CDR3 DNA reads TGTGCCAGCAGCTCCGATCCTCGCCGGGACAGGGTAACCTCCGGGGCCAACGTCCTGACTTTC. The chain couples TRBV6-2 or TRBV6-3 to TRBJ2-6, with 9 positions matching TRBD1. The CDR3 runs to 21 residues. Per germline, CDR1 MNHEY and CDR2 SVGEGT. Trimming removed 6 bases from V and 4 bases from J; junction bases left unmatched: 22.

In this sample, this clonotype turned up many times. CDR3 loop: CASSPRPGGSGRRNEQFF. CDR3 nucleotides: TGTGCCAGCAGCCCCCGGCCCGGTGGGAGCGGGAGAAGAAATGAGCAGTTCTTC. The genes are TRBV11-2 and TRBJ2-1; 8 nucleotides align to TRBD2. Trimming took 5 bases from V and 7 from J; bases not matched to a gene: 19. CDR3 size: 18 residues. Germline values: CDR1 SGHAT, CDR2 FQNNGV.

This clonotype occurred a few times. This sequence joins TRBV6-5 and TRBJ2-7, with TRBD2 as a possible D gene (6 bases). The CDR3 loop spans 14 amino acids. The V and J ends lost 2 bases and 0 bases respectively, with 8 bases between them. Looked up from germline, CDR1 is MNHEY and CDR2 is SVGAGI. The CDR3 sequence is CASSYNSGSYEQYF. The CDR3 nucleotides read TGTGCCAGCAGTTACAATAGCGGCTCCTACGAGCAGTACTTC.

This clonotype showed up just a few times. V usage is TRBV5-1 and J usage is TRBJ2-1, with TRBD2 matching 10 bases. This CDR3 spans 15 amino acids. Germline V gene lookup returns CDR1 SGHRS and CDR2 YFSETQ. V shed 9 bases, J shed 2 bases, and the junction held 8 bases outside the gene matches. CDR3: CATSPGLATYNEQFF. The CDR3 region has the DNA TGCGCCACCTCACCGGGACTAGCGACCTACAATGAGCAGTTCTTC. The whole variable domain, remainder taken from reference TRBV5-1 and TRBJ2-1, is KAGVTQTPRYLIKTRGQQVTLSCSPISGHRSVSWYQQTPGQGLQFLFEYFSETQRNKGNFPGRFSGRQFSNSRSEMNVSTLELGDSALYLCATSPGLATYNEQFFGPGTRLTVL.

About this clonotype itself: This may come from a read error, since a much larger clone is one base off. The J gene is TRBJ2-1, the V gene TRBV7-2; D may be TRBD1 (6 bases). Germline loops: CDR1 SGHTA, CDR2 FQGNSA. Trimming cost V 5 bases and J 13 bases, with 21 bases left between them. CDR3 length: 14 amino acids. The CDR3 region is CASSTGSGIRIQFF. The DNA of the CDR3 is TGTGCCAGCAGCACAGGGTCTGGGATTCGTATTCAGTTCTTC.

This clonotype was picked up a small number of times. The chain employs TRBV4-1 and TRBJ2-3; D call uncertain. V lost 1 base and J lost 4, with 3 bases in between. This CDR3 contains 12 residues. CDR1 is MGHRA and CDR2 is YSYEKL in the germline V gene. The CDR3 coding sequence is TGCGCCAGCAGCCAAGCTGCAGATACGCAGTATTTT. Amino acids: CASSQAADTQYF.

V usage is TRBV7-2 and J usage is TRBJ2-7; 8 positions match TRBD1. Trimming took 5 bases from V and 2 from J; bases not matched to a gene: 5. The CDR3 is 14 residues long. Germline assignment: CDR1 SGHTA and CDR2 FQGNSA. CDR3 protein: CASSRTQGAYEQYF. The DNA of the CDR3 is TGTGCCAGCAGCCGGACACAGGGGGCCTACGAGCAGTACTTC.

This clonotype was observed a handful of times. V usage is TRBV29-1 and J usage is TRBJ2-1, with a weak D call TRBD1 (5 bases). The germline gives CDR1 SQVTM, CDR2 ANQGSEA. Trimming stripped 7 bases from V and 7 bases from J, with 14 bases between. This CDR3 contains 12 residues. CDR3 region: CSAQTAKNEQFF. CDR3 bases: TGCAGCGCCCAGACAGCCAAGAATGAGCAGTTCTTC.

The chain is built from TRBV6-1 and TRBJ1-2; possible D gene TRBD1, 6 bases. V was pared by 6 bases and J by 6 bases, with 14 bases between. Per germline, CDR1 MNHNS and CDR2 SASEGT. This CDR3 has 13 residues. CDR3 region: CASRKTGNHGYTF. The CDR3 region has the DNA TGTGCCAGCAGAAAAACAGGGAACCATGGCTACACCTTC.

In this sample, this clonotype turned up a few times. The chain links TRBV6-2 or TRBV6-3 to TRBJ2-7; D perhaps matches TRBD2 (5 bases). V lost 5 bases and J lost 11, with 13 bases in between. Germline V gene sequence: CDR1 MNHEY, CDR2 SVGEGT. The CDR3 runs to 11 residues. In DNA, the CDR3 is TGTGCCAGCAGTCACGGACTTGGAGAGTACTTC. This sequence encodes CASSHGLGEYF.

This clonotype was counted between two and nine times. The rearrangement links TRBV10-3 to TRBJ2-7, with TRBD1 matching over 10 bases. This CDR3 comprises 16 residues. Germline CDR1 is ENHRY and CDR2 is SYGVKD. Unmatched junction bases numbered 7, after V lost 0 bases and J lost 5 bases. CDR3 bases: TGTGCCATCAGTGAGTCGAATCGGGACAGGGGAAACGAGCAGTACTTC. Translation: CAISESNRDRGNEQYF.

This clonotype was counted between two and nine times. The chain combines TRBV7-2 with TRBJ2-1; D call uncertain. Between the trimmed V and J ends, which lost 7 bases and 3 bases, there was a span of 13 bases. The CDR3 covers 14 residues. Germline V gene data show CDR1 as SGHTA and CDR2 as FQGNSA. CDR3 loop: CASTRRAFYNEQFF. CDR3 bases: TGTGCCAGCACACGAAGGGCTTTCTACAATGAGCAGTTCTTC.

This clonotype was counted many times. The genes are TRBV11-2 and TRBJ2-1, with 8 positions matching TRBD2. The J segment lost 0 bases and the V segment lost 2 bases, leaving 15 bases of the junction unmatched. The CDR3 runs 20 residues. Germline CDR1 and CDR2: SGHAT and FQNNGV. For the CDR3, the DNA is TGTGCCAGCAGCTTAAGGAAGGTGGTAGCGGGAAAAAGCTCCTACAATGAGCAGTTCTTC. Translating it yields CASSLRKVVAGKSSYNEQFF.

Comments on this clonotype: A much larger clone sits a single nucleotide away, making a read error possible. The chain employs TRBV20-1 and TRBJ1-2; TRBD1 might be the D (5 bases). The germline gives CDR1 DFQATT, CDR2 SNEGSKA (reference sequence). The CDR3 spans 13 residues. CDR3: CSARGDGYYDYTF. The CDR3 region has the DNA TGCAGTGCTAGAGGGGACGGATACTATGACTACACCTTC.

This clonotype was observed a few times. The chain is built from TRBV7-9 and TRBJ2-2; D is unclear. The ends were cut back, 2 bases at V and 6 bases at J, with 10 bases in the middle. Germline assignment: CDR1 SEHNR and CDR2 FQNEAQ (reference sequence). The CDR3 spans 14 residues. The DNA for the CDR3 is TGTGCCAGCAGCTTACAATCTATCCCCGGGGAGCTGTTTTTT. Amino acids: CASSLQSIPGELFF.

This clonotype has just a few counts. This rearrangement joins TRBV20-1 to TRBJ2-1, with a tentative D call TRBD2 (7 bases). The length of the CDR3 is 12 residues. In germline, CDR1 is DFQATT, CDR2 SNEGSKA (reference sequence). CDR3 sequence (DNA): TGCAGCGCCCCGGGGGGACAAAATGAGCAGTTCTTC. Translated: CSAPGGQNEQFF.

This clonotype turned up a few times. This rearrangement joins TRBV30 to TRBJ2-1; 8 nucleotides align to TRBD1. Germline V gene lookup returns CDR1 GTSNPN and CDR2 SVGIG (reference sequence). Trimming took 3 bases from V and 1 from J; bases not matched to a gene: 8. The CDR3 extends over 16 amino acids. The CDR3 spells CAWSLGGTGSYNEQFF. CDR3 DNA sequence: TGTGCCTGGAGCCTTGGGGGGACAGGATCCTACAATGAGCAGTTCTTC.

This clonotype was seen repeatedly, ten times or more. The V and J genes are TRBV7-9 and TRBJ2-5, with D perhaps matching TRBD2 (5 bases). This CDR3 is 12 amino acids long. Between the trimmed V and J ends, which lost 2 bases and 5 bases, there was a span of 6 bases. The germline V gene has CDR1 SEHNR and CDR2 FQNEAQ (reference sequence). The DNA of the CDR3 is TGTGCCAGCAGCTTATCGGGGGAGACCCAGTACTTC. Protein: CASSLSGETQYF. The variable domain in full, completed from reference TRBV7-9 and TRBJ2-5, reads DTGVSQNPRHKITKRGQNVTFRCDPISEHNRLYWYRQTLGQGPEFLTYFQNEAQLEKSRLLSDRFSAERPKGSFSTLEIQRTEQGDSAMYLCASSLSGETQYFGPGTRLLVL.

This clonotype has at least ten counts. The chain couples TRBV13 to TRBJ2-5; a weak D match, TRBD2 (5 bases). The V and J ends lost 3 bases and 5 bases respectively, with 13 bases between them. The CDR3 spans 14 residues. From germline, CDR1 is PRHDT and CDR2 FYEKMQ (reference sequence). CDR3 residues: CASSFGVLQETQYF. The CDR3 DNA sequence: TGTGCCAGCAGCTTCGGGGTCCTCCAGGAGACCCAGTACTTC.

The chain has TRBV11-2 and TRBJ2-1; the match to TRBD2 covers 14 bases. Germline CDR1 is SGHAT and CDR2 is FQNNGV. The CDR3 totals 18 residues. Trimming cost V 0 bases and J 4 bases; bases outside gene matches: 5. The CDR3, as DNA: TGTGCCAGCAGCTTAGATCTGACTAGCGGGAGGGATTACAATGAGCAGTTCTTC. Its protein is CASSLDLTSGRDYNEQFF.

In its sample, this clonotype was seen many times. The V call is TRBV15, the J call TRBJ2-1; D is uncertain. The CDR3 loop spans 15 amino acids. Germline V gives CDR1 LNHNV, CDR2 YYDKDF (reference sequence). V lost 2 bases to trimming and J lost 2 bases, with 10 bases between them. CDR3 coding DNA: TGTGCCACCAGCAGATCTATTAGGACCTACAATGAGCAGTTCTTC. Translation: CATSRSIRTYNEQFF.

CDR3 bases: TGTGCCAGCAGTTCGGCCGGGACAGGGGTCGTGAATGAGCAGTTCTTC. Amino acid sequence: CASSSAGTGVVNEQFF. The chain uses TRBV6-5 and TRBJ2-1; the match to TRBD1 covers 10 bases. The CDR3 covers 16 residues. CDR1 MNHEY and CDR2 SVGAGI come from the germline V gene. V trimming: 4 bases; J trimming: 7 bases; junction bases outside the gene matches: 10.

This clonotype was picked up many times. The CDR3 region has the DNA TGCGCCAGCAGCTTGGATTTCGCGGGAGGTCTCATGCGGCAGTACTTC. It encodes CASSLDFAGGLMRQYF. The chain joins TRBV5-1 to TRBJ2-7; 8 bases line up with TRBD2. There are 16 residues in the CDR3. V shed 0 bases and J 9 bases; nucleotides not matched to a gene: 14. CDR1 and CDR2 (germline): SGHRS, YFSETQ.

The sample holds many counts of this clonotype. The J gene is TRBJ2-3, the V gene TRBV20-1; D is undetermined. The CDR3 loop spans 12 amino acids. Trimming cost V 5 bases and J 2 bases, with 8 bases left between them. CDR1 DFQATT and CDR2 SNEGSKA come from the germline V gene (reference sequence). The CDR3 spells CSAPRNTDTQYF. CDR3 DNA: TGCAGTGCTCCCAGGAACACAGATACGCAGTATTTT.

This clonotype was recorded a few times. The CDR3 sequence: CSAPSTSVQETQYF. In DNA, the CDR3 is TGCAGTGCTCCGTCGACTAGCGTTCAAGAGACCCAGTACTTC. The chain employs TRBV20-1 and TRBJ2-5, with 8 bases aligning to TRBD2. Germline V gene data show CDR1 as DFQATT and CDR2 as SNEGSKA (reference sequence). This CDR3 has 14 residues. Trimming removed 5 bases from V and 2 bases from J; junction bases left unmatched: 7.

This clonotype was detected ten times or more. The CDR3 loop is CSARKVVLVYEQYF. CDR3 bases: TGCAGTGCTAGAAAGGTGGTATTGGTGTACGAGCAGTACTTC. The chain recombines TRBV20-1 with TRBJ2-7; D ambiguous. The CDR3 runs to 14 residues. Germline values: CDR1 DFQATT, CDR2 SNEGSKA (reference sequence). V was trimmed by 2 bases and J by 4 bases, leaving 15 bases between them.